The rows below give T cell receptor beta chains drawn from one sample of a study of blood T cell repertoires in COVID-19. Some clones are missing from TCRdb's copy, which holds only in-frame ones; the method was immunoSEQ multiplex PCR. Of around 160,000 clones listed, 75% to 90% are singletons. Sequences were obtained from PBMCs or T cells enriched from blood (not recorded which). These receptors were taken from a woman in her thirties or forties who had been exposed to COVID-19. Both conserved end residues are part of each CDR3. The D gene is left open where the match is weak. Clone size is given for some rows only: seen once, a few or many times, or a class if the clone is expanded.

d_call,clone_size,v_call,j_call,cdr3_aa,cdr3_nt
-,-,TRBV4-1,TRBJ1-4,CASQGATNEKLFF,TGCGCCAGCCAGGGTGCAACTAATGAAAAACTGTTTTTT
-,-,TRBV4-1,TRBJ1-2,CASSRLVNYGYTF,TGCGCCAGCAGCCGATTAGTTAACTATGGCTACACCTTC
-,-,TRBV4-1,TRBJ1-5,CAAGAEGNQPQHF,TGCGCCGCGGGGGCAGAAGGGAATCAGCCCCAGCATTTT
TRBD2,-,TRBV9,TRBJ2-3,CASSGGLAGRDTQYF,TGTGCCAGCAGCGGGGGACTAGCGGGACGAGATACGCAGTATTTT
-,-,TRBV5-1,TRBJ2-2,CASSLKVEGGGELFF,TGCGCCAGCAGCTTGAAGGTGGAAGGGGGCGGGGAGCTGTTTTTT
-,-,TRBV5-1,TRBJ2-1,CASSGMTVPDNEQFF,TGCGCCAGCAGCGGAATGACTGTACCCGACAATGAGCAGTTCTTC
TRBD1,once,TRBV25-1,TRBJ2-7,CASRGYRGRYEQYF,TGTGCCAGCAGGGGTTACAGGGGGCGTTACGAGCAGTACTTC
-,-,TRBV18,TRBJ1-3,CASSLQIGGKSSGNTIYF,TGTGCCAGCTCACTCCAAATCGGAGGGAAGAGCTCTGGAAACACCATATATTTT
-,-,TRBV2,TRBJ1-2,CASSEKGSGWGYTF,TGTGCCAGCAGTGAAAAAGGATCCGGGTGGGGCTACACCTTC
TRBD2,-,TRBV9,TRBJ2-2,CASSVAGGRAGFTQRGNTGELFF,TGTGCCAGCAGCGTAGCAGGCGGGAGGGCAGGCTTTACTCAGCGGGGAAACACCGGGGAGCTGTTTTTT